A selection of T cell receptor beta chains follows, all from one sample in a study of cytomegalovirus exposure and HLA in healthy donors. Clones were sequenced by immunoSEQ multiplex PCR, and TCRdb holds only the in-frame ones, with some missing. The table has 200,000 to 300,000 clones, approximately 84% seen once; the top ten hold roughly 2%. Sequenced sample: PBMCs. The receptor source for this set is a woman aged 40 to 49 in good health and CMV-seropositive. Each CDR3 is given with its conserved first and last residue. The D gene is left open where the match is weak. Size tells how often a clone was seen (once, few, many) or the class of an expanded clone, and some rows leave it out.

.	.	TRBV7-9	TRBJ2-5	CASSLLLETQYF	TGTGCCAGCAGCTTACTTTTGGAGACCCAGTACTTC
.	.	TRBV20-1	TRBJ2-7	CSVTGLGQYF	TGCAGTGTCACAGGTCTGGGGCAGTACTTC
.	TRBD1	TRBV11-3	TRBJ2-2	CASSAFSDRGELFF	TGTGCCAGCAGCGCTTTCTCGGACAGGGGGGAGCTGTTTTTT
.	.	TRBV2	TRBJ2-1	CASSASLDSYNEQFF	TGTGCCAGCAGTGCTAGCCTTGACTCCTACAATGAGCAGTTCTTC
.	TRBD2	TRBV19	TRBJ2-2	CASSKPGGNTGELFF	TGTGCCAGTAGTAAACCGGGAGGAAACACCGGGGAGCTGTTTTTT
.	.	TRBV28	TRBJ1-5	CASSLEENVRNQPQHF	TGTGCCAGCAGTTTAGAGGAAAATGTGCGCAATCAGCCCCAGCATTTT
.	TRBD2	TRBV6-5	TRBJ2-7	CASSYSTAGADEQYF	TGTGCCAGCAGTTACTCTACGGCGGGAGCGGACGAGCAGTACTTC
.	.	TRBV28	TRBJ2-1	CASSFPRDTEQFF	TGTGCCAGCAGTTTCCCGAGGGACACTGAGCAGTTCTTC
.	.	TRBV28	TRBJ2-1	CASSIPGMDEQFF	TGTGCCAGCAGTATCCCGGGGATGGATGAGCAGTTCTTC
.	TRBD2	TRBV4-3	TRBJ2-7	CASSQGEGLPYEQYF	TGCGCCAGCAGCCAAGGGGAGGGCCTCCCCTACGAGCAGTACTTC
few	TRBD2	TRBV13	TRBJ2-1	CASSLGTSGSSYNEQFF	TGTGCCAGCAGCCTAGGGACTAGCGGGTCCTCCTACAATGAGCAGTTCTTC
.	TRBD1	TRBV23-1	TRBJ2-7	CASREIQGNEQYF	TGCGCCAGCCGCGAGATACAGGGGAACGAGCAGTACTTC
.	TRBD2	TRBV7-7	TRBJ2-7	CASSPTSGPSYEQYF	TGTGCTAGCAGCCCTACTAGCGGGCCCTCCTACGAGCAGTACTTC
.	.	TRBV27	TRBJ1-1	CASSLREKDTEAFF	TGTGCCAGCAGTCTCCGGGAGAAGGACACTGAAGCTTTCTTT
.	TRBD2	TRBV19	TRBJ2-2	CATLSGRNTGELFF	TGTGCCACCCTGAGCGGGAGAAACACCGGGGAGCTGTTTTTT
.	TRBD2	TRBV6-1	TRBJ2-7	CASSEIVGRVLAGGLNGEQYF	TGTGCCAGCAGTGAAATAGTTGGGAGGGTTCTAGCGGGAGGGCTAAACGGGGAGCAGTACTTC
.	TRBD1	TRBV7-6	TRBJ1-2	CASSLRDRGGGYTF	TGTGCCAGCAGCTTACGAGACAGGGGAGGCGGCTACACCTTC
.	TRBD1	TRBV5-1	TRBJ2-1	CASSDVDREPLNEQFF	TGCGCCAGCAGCGATGTGGACAGGGAGCCTCTCAATGAGCAGTTCTTC
.	TRBD1	TRBV19	TRBJ2-1	CASGTGDLYNEQFF	TGTGCCAGTGGAACAGGGGATTTATACAATGAGCAGTTCTTC
once	.	TRBV29-1	TRBJ1-1	CSVMGGNTEAFF	TGCAGCGTGATGGGAGGGAACACTGAAGCTTTCTTT
.	TRBD1	TRBV30	TRBJ1-5	CAWSVGDRGSNFNQPQHF	TGTGCCTGGAGTGTCGGGGACAGGGGCTCGAACTTCAATCAGCCCCAGCATTTT
.	TRBD1	TRBV28	TRBJ2-4	CASSQDRVGSFAKNIQYF	TGTGCCAGCAGTCAGGACAGGGTTGGTTCCTTTGCCAAAAACATTCAGTACTTC
.	TRBD2	TRBV5-4	TRBJ2-3	CASRASGGDTDTQYF	TGTGCCAGCAGGGCTAGCGGGGGGGACACAGATACGCAGTATTTT
.	TRBD2	TRBV7-9	TRBJ2-1	CASSPRTSGSYNEQFF	TGTGCCAGCAGCCCCCGGACTAGCGGAAGCTACAATGAGCAGTTCTTC
.	TRBD2	TRBV29-1	TRBJ2-1	CSVEDLAGGYNEQFF	TGCAGCGTTGAAGATCTAGCGGGAGGCTACAATGAGCAGTTCTTC
.	.	TRBV5-1	TRBJ2-7	CASSLDRAYEQYF	TGCGCCAGCAGCCTTGACAGAGCCTACGAGCAGTACTTC
once	.	TRBV6-5	TRBJ2-3	CASSYWGSDTQYF	TGTGCCAGCAGTTATTGGGGCTCAGATACGCAGTATTTT
.	.	TRBV21-1	TRBJ1-5	CASSKGNGPRKQPQHF	TGTGCCAGCAGCAAAGGTAACGGCCCGAGGAAACAGCCCCAGCATTTT
.	.	TRBV28	TRBJ1-6	CASNNRAPNSPLHF	TGTGCCAGCAACAACAGGGCGCCCAATTCACCCCTCCACTTT
few	TRBD1	TRBV10-3	TRBJ2-1	CASGQERDNEQFF	TGTGCCAGCGGACAGGAGAGGGACAATGAGCAGTTCTTC
.	.	TRBV4-3	TRBJ2-1	CASSQLLPTSKNEQFF	TGCGCCAGCAGCCAACTGCTGCCCACGAGCAAAAATGAGCAGTTCTTC
.	TRBD2	TRBV28	TRBJ2-3	CASSSSGKYTDTQYF	TGTGCCAGCAGTTCTAGCGGGAAATACACAGATACGCAGTATTTT
.	.	TRBV19	TRBJ2-7	CASSISGGMMNEQYF	TGTGCCAGTAGTATCTCCGGCGGGATGATGAACGAGCAGTACTTC
.	.	TRBV5-8	TRBJ1-2	CASIPEYRGGSYGYTF	TGTGCCAGCATCCCGGAGTATAGGGGGGGGTCCTATGGCTACACCTTC
.	.	TRBV5-1	TRBJ2-3	CASSLVPQGRITDTQYF	TGCGCCAGCAGCTTGGTCCCCCAGGGGCGCATCACAGATACGCAGTATTTT
.	.	TRBV6-6	TRBJ1-1	CASHRVMNTEAFF	TGTGCCAGCCACAGGGTCATGAACACTGAAGCTTTCTTT
.	.	TRBV29-1	TRBJ2-7	CSDRVLEQYF	TGCAGCGACAGGGTGCTCGAGCAGTACTTC
.	TRBD1	TRBV4-1	TRBJ2-1	CASSLDRGPYNEQFF	TGCGCCAGCAGCCTCGACAGGGGCCCATACAATGAGCAGTTCTTC
.	.	TRBV7-9	TRBJ2-7	CASSLNYEQYF	TGTGCCAGCAGCCTAAACTACGAGCAGTACTTC
.	TRBD2	TRBV10-3	TRBJ2-3	CAISETRGVADTQYF	TGTGCCATCAGTGAGACTCGGGGGGTTGCAGATACGCAGTATTTT
.	.	TRBV30	TRBJ2-1	CAWSLGLYNEQFF	TGTGCCTGGAGCTTGGGGCTCTACAATGAGCAGTTCTTC
.	TRBD1	TRBV7-8	TRBJ1-5	CASSLTGGADQPQHF	TGTGCCAGCAGCCTGACAGGGGGCGCGGATCAGCCCCAGCATTTT
.	TRBD2	TRBV11-2	TRBJ2-1	CASRNPGLAGGNEQFF	TGTGCCAGCAGGAATCCGGGACTAGCGGGTGGTAATGAGCAGTTCTTC
.	.	TRBV10-3	TRBJ2-5	CAIGGGQTQYF	TGTGCCATCGGGGGGGGGCAGACCCAGTACTTC
few	.	TRBV28	TRBJ1-5	CASSKDSPNQPQHF	TGTGCCAGCAGCAAGGACAGCCCTAATCAGCCCCAGCATTTT
once	.	TRBV15	TRBJ1-5	CATSSGVSLNYQPQHF	TGTGCCACCAGCAGCGGAGTCTCGTTAAATTATCAGCCCCAGCATTTT
once	TRBD2	TRBV7-9	TRBJ2-3	CASSTSGTRSLNTQYF	TGTGCCAGCAGCACCTCCGGGACTAGGAGTTTAAATACGCAGTATTTT
.	TRBD2	TRBV5-4	TRBJ2-1	CASSLSGTGEQFF	TGTGCCAGCAGCTTGAGCGGGACTGGTGAGCAGTTCTTC
.	TRBD1	TRBV18	TRBJ1-2	CASGQGDSYGYTF	TGTGCCAGCGGACAGGGGGATTCCTATGGCTACACCTTC